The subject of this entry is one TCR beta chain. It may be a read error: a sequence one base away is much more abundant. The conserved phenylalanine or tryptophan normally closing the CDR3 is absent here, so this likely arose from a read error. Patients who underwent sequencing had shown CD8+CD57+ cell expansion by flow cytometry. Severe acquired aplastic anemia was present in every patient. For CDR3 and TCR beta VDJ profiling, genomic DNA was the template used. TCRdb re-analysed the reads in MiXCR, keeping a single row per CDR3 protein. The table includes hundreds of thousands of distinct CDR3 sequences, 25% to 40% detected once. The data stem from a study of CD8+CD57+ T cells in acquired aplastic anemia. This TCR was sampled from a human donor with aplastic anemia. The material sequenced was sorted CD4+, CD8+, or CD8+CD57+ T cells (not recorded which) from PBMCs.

The CDR3, as DNA: TGTGCCAGCAGCTTACTGGTGACAGCTGGAAACACCATATATCTT. This sequence encodes CASSLLVTAGNTIYL. This sequence joins TRBV7-6 and TRBJ1-3; possibly TRBD1 for D (5 bases). This CDR3 region has 15 residues. Germline-derived CDR1 and CDR2 are SGHVS and FNYEAQ. V gave up 2 bases and J gave up 2 bases, with 10 bases separating them.